This T cell receptor (beta chain) stems from a study of technical replicates of blood from several donors. Per germline, CDR1 MNHEY and CDR2 SVGAGI. The CDR3 runs to 15 residues. V dropped 2 bases and J dropped 2 bases, with 11 bases sitting between them. Here immunoSEQ multiplex PCR was the method, and the copy in TCRdb shows in-frame clones only, minus some. Of about 79,000 clones in the sample, roughly 94% were seen once. Sequenced material: T cells isolated from PBMCs. This chain links TRBV6-5 with TRBJ2-3; the D gene is possibly TRBD2 (6 bases). This clonotype was obtained from a human donor in good health. The CDR3 reads CASSYRGDLTDTQYF. CDR3 DNA: TGTGCCAGCAGTTACCGCGGGGATCTCACAGATACGCAGTATTTT.